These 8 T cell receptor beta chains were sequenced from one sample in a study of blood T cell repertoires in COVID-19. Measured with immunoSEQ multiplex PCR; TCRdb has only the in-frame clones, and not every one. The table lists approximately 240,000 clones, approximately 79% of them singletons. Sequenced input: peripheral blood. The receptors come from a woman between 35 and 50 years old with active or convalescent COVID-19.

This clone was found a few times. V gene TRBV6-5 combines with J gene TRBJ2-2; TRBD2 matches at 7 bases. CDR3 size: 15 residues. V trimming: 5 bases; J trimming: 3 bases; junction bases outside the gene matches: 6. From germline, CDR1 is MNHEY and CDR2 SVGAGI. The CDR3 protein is CASSQRDADTGELFF. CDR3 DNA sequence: TGTGCCAGCAGTCAGCGGGACGCCGACACCGGGGAGCTGTTTTTT.

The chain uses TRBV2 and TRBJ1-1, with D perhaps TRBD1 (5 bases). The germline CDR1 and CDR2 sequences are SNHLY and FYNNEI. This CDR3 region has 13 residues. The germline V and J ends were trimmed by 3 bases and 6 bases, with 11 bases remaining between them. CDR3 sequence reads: CASSDDSPSEAFF. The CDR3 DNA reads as TGTGCCAGCAGTGATGACAGTCCCTCTGAAGCTTTCTTT.

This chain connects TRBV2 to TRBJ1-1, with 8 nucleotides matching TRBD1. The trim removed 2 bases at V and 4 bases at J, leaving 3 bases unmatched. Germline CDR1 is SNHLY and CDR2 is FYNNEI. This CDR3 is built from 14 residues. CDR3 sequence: CASSEPDRGTEAFF. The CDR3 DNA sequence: TGTGCCAGCAGTGAACCAGACAGGGGCACTGAAGCTTTCTTT.

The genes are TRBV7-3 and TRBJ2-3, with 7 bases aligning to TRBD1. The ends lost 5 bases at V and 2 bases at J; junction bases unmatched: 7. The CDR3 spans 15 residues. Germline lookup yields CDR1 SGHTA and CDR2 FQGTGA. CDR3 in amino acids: CASSGRQGPTDTQYF. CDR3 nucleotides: TGTGCCAGCAGCGGCCGACAGGGTCCCACAGATACGCAGTATTTT.

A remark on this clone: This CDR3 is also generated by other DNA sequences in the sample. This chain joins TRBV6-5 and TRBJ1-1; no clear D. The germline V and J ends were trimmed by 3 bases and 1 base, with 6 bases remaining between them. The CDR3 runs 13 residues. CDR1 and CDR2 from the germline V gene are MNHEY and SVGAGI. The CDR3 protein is CASSYTGNTEAFF. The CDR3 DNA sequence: TGTGCCAGCAGTTATACGGGGAACACTGAAGCTTTCTTT.

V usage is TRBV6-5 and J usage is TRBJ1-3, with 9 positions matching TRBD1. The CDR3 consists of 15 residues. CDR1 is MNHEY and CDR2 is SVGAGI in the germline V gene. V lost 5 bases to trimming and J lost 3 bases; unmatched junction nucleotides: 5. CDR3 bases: TGTGCCAGCAGTCTACAGGGGGCTGATGGAAACACCATATATTTT. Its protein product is CASSLQGADGNTIYF.

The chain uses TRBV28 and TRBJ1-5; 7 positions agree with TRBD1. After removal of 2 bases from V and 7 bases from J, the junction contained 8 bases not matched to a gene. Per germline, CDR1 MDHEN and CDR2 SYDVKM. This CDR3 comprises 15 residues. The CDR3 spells CASSLRQGGEQPQHF. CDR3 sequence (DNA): TGTGCCAGCAGTTTACGACAGGGCGGGGAACAGCCCCAGCATTTT.

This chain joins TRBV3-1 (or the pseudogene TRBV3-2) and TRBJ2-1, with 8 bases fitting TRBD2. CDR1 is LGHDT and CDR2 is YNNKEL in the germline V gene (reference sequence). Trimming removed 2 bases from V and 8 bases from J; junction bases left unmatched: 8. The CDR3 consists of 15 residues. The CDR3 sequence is CASSQYPGGRDEQFF. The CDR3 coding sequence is TGTGCCAGCAGCCAATACCCGGGGGGGAGGGATGAGCAGTTCTTC.